The TCR beta chain described here comes from a study of a mutant IDH1 vaccine in newly diagnosed glioma. This CDR3 region has 13 residues. CDR1 is MNHEY, CDR2 SMNVEV, per germline (reference sequence). V was cut by 5 bases and J by 0 bases, with 7 bases left in between. This clone was detected once. The time point here: baseline, week 1 (first vaccination visit). Regarding treatment: pre-vaccination baseline after standard-of-care therapy. Some clones are missing from TCRdb's copy, which holds only in-frame ones; the method was immunoSEQ multiplex PCR. The table lists roughly 19,000 clones, around 82% of them singletons.

The chain uses TRBV27 and TRBJ1-1; tentative D call: TRBD1 (5 bases). This TCR was recovered from a middle-aged man with glioma. The sequenced sample was PBMCs, obtained from a glioma patient treated with radiotherapy, temozolomide or both. CDR3 in amino acids: CASSVRVNTEAFF. In DNA, the CDR3 is TGTGCCAGCAGTGTCAGGGTGAACACTGAAGCTTTCTTT.